This is a list of T cell receptor beta chains from one sample in a study of blood T cell repertoires in COVID-19. The data were produced by immunoSEQ multiplex PCR, yet TCRdb's version contains in-frame clones alone and is incomplete. This table has roughly 410,000 clones, about nine tenths appearing once. Sequencing used peripheral blood. These receptors were collected from a woman between 40 and 50 years old with COVID-19, enrolled during active disease. Each CDR3 is given with its conserved first and last residue. D genes are given only for firm matches. The size field is filled for only some rows; it gives once, few, many or a size class.

CDR3: CASSLGRTYEQYF
DNA: TGTGCCAGCAGCTTAGGCAGAACCTACGAGCAGTACTTC
J: TRBJ2-7
D: -
size: -
V: TRBV7-2

CDR3: CASSLGQGYTEAFF
DNA: TGTGCCAGCAGTTTGGGACAGGGCTACACTGAAGCTTTCTTT
J: TRBJ1-1
D: TRBD1
size: -
V: TRBV28

CDR3: CAWTYRGSDSPLHF
DNA: TGTGCCTGGACCTACAGGGGTTCTGATTCACCCCTCCACTTT
J: TRBJ1-6
D: TRBD1
size: -
V: TRBV30

CDR3: CASSQDNYKFGGYGYTF
DNA: TGTGCCAGCAGCCAAGATAATTACAAATTCGGGGGCTATGGCTACACCTTC
J: TRBJ1-2
D: -
size: -
V: TRBV3-1/TRBV3-2

CDR3: CASSIDPSYNQPQHF
DNA: TGTGCCAGTAGTATAGACCCCTCGTACAATCAGCCCCAGCATTTT
J: TRBJ1-5
D: -
size: -
V: TRBV19

CDR3: CASSQEDLPGGLYDKQYF
DNA: TGTGCCAGCAGCCAAGAAGACCTCCCAGGGGGCCTCTACGATAAGCAGTACTTC
J: TRBJ2-7
D: TRBD1
size: -
V: TRBV3-1/TRBV3-2

CDR3: CASSRDSGVGSLNTEAFF
DNA: TGTGCCAGTAGTCGAGACTCGGGTGTTGGGTCGTTGAACACTGAAGCTTTCTTT
J: TRBJ1-1
D: -
size: -
V: TRBV19

CDR3: CASRSPYGGHTEAFF
DNA: TGTGCCAGCAGAAGCCCCTACGGGGGTCACACTGAAGCTTTCTTT
J: TRBJ1-1
D: -
size: few
V: TRBV28

CDR3: CAISESDPGLAGRETQYF
DNA: TGTGCCATCAGTGAGTCGGATCCGGGACTAGCGGGGAGGGAGACCCAGTACTTC
J: TRBJ2-5
D: TRBD2
size: -
V: TRBV10-3

CDR3: CASSQGQGWTDTQYF
DNA: TGCGCCAGCAGCCAAGGGCAGGGATGGACAGATACGCAGTATTTT
J: TRBJ2-3
D: -
size: -
V: TRBV4-3

CDR3: CAWSASRQGAPLHF
DNA: TGTGCCTGGAGTGCCTCTCGACAGGGAGCACCCCTCCACTTT
J: TRBJ1-6
D: TRBD1
size: -
V: TRBV30

CDR3: CASSIIVARPWNEQFF
DNA: TGTGCCAGTAGTATCATAGTTGCCAGGCCTTGGAATGAGCAGTTCTTC
J: TRBJ2-1
D: -
size: -
V: TRBV19

CDR3: CASSLRTGSTDSPLHF
DNA: TGCGCCAGCAGCCTACGGACAGGGTCTACGGATTCACCCCTCCACTTT
J: TRBJ1-6
D: TRBD1
size: -
V: TRBV5-1

CDR3: CASSLATDTQYF
DNA: TGTGCCAGCAGCTTGGCGACAGATACGCAGTATTTT
J: TRBJ2-3
D: -
size: -
V: TRBV5-4

CDR3: CASTSGGNYGYTF
DNA: TGTGCCAGCACCTCGGGGGGCAACTATGGCTACACCTTC
J: TRBJ1-2
D: -
size: -
V: TRBV28

CDR3: CASRQGPTEAFF
DNA: TGTGCCAGTAGGCAGGGGCCGACTGAAGCTTTCTTT
J: TRBJ1-1
D: -
size: -
V: TRBV19